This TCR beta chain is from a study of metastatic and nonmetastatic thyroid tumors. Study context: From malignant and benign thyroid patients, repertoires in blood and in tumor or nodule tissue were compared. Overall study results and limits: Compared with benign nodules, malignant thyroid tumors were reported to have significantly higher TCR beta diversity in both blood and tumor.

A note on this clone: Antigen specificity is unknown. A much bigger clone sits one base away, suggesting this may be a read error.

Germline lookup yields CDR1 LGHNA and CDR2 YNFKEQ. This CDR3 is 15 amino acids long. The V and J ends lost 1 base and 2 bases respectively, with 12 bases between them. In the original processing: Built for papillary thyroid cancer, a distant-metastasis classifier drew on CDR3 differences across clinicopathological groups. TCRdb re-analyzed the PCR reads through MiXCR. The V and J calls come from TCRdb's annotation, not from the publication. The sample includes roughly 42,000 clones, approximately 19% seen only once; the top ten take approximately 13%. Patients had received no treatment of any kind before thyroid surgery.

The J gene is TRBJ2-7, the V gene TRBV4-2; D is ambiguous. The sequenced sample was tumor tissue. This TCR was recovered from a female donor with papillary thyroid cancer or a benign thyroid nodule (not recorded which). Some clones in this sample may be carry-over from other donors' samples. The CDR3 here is CASSQGECGPYEQYF. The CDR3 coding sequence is TGTGCCAGCAGCCAAGGGGAATGTGGCCCCTACGAGCAGTACTTC.